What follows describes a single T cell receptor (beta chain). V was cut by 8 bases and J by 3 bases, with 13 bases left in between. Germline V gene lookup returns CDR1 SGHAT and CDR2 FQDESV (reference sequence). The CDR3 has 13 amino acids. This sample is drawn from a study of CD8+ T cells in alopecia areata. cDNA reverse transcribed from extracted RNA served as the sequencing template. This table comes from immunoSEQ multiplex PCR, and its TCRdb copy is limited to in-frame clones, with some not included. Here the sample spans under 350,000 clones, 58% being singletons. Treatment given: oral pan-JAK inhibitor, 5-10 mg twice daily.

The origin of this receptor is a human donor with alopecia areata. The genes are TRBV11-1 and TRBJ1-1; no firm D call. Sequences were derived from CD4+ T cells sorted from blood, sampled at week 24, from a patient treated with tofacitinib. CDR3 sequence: CASRETKDTEAFF. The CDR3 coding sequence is TGTGCCAGCCGGGAGACAAAGGACACTGAAGCTTTCTTT.